A selection of T cell receptor beta chains follows, all from one sample in a study of blood T cell repertoires in COVID-19. Sequencing used immunoSEQ multiplex PCR; TCRdb keeps in-frame clones, though not all of them. The sample has roughly 120,000 clones, 82% seen once. Specimen: peripheral blood. The source of these receptors is a human donor in a cohort sampled during active COVID-19. Each CDR3 is given with its conserved first and last residue.

TRBV27	CASYKYGTPIRETQYF
TRBV7-9	CASSSLQGSYNEQFF
TRBV2	CASSLDNSNQPQHF
TRBV2	CASRIQDFDEQYF
TRBV5-1	CASSDRDRVRDTEAFF
TRBV19	CASTAGQGFSQPQHF
TRBV6-2/TRBV6-3	CASSQTVYGYTF
TRBV19	CASSINSGGTGELFF
TRBV6-1	CASSESLGSSGNTIYF
TRBV6-5	CASQPAGASTDTQYF
TRBV7-2	CASRFRLAGDNEQFF
TRBV2	CASRADRGRTGNTIYF
TRBV7-2	CASSGNLGGAGNTIYF
TRBV6-6	CASRAPGARSGELFF
TRBV9	CASSVGTGGTYNEQFF
TRBV25-1	CASSEWEGGEQYF
TRBV5-1	CASSTGTASSYEQYF
TRBV5-1	CASSLYGQGEGEQYF
TRBV5-6	CASSLRQGYNSPLHF
TRBV3-1/TRBV3-2	CASSLAAGSGNTIYF
TRBV2	CASNVQAIGNEQFF
TRBV9	CASSLGTGVGEQYF
TRBV2	CASSEGDWRTQYF
TRBV5-1	CASSQTGGGYEQYF
TRBV6-6	CASSYPQGTEAFF
TRBV5-1	CASSLFIAGRGETQYF
TRBV19	CASGRGQGGTDTQYF
TRBV6-5	CASKKEPGTDTQYF
TRBV5-1	CASSLGLAGPATDTQYF
TRBV11-2	CASSLAGTGGHNEQFF
TRBV11-2	CASSFSDRAGYEQYF
TRBV5-1	CASSQDRGRDYGYTF
TRBV5-6	CASSPNGNTEAFF
TRBV7-8	CASSALRQGTVGYSNQPQHF
TRBV7-9	CASSLRGVTDTQYF
TRBV2	CASSEDSSYGYTF
TRBV5-1	CASSPSGENTGELFF
TRBV18	CASSPTSGGPRETQYF
TRBV9	CASSGGTGLYNSPLHF
TRBV7-2	CASSLELAVTDTQYF
TRBV7-2	CASSFVSRGGTEAFF
TRBV19	CASSRPPANYGYTF
TRBV6-1	CASSGPVAGGPHTQYF
TRBV6-5	CASTQRLGEQFF
TRBV6-6	CASSPGTSGSNEQFF
TRBV5-5	CASSLEYLVANYEQYF
TRBV7-2	CASSSQQGTEAFF
TRBV6-5	CASSYLDRANEQFF
TRBV19	CASSGLSGTGVGTGELFF
TRBV19	CASSAGQGDGYTF
TRBV6-5	CASSIWTGSETQYF
TRBV19	CASSTRTGTTGELFF
TRBV6-2/TRBV6-3	CASSPVRDIQRYTEAFF
TRBV7-2	CASSLTSGGPKQETQYF
TRBV7-9	CASSPSDIISPLHF
TRBV7-9	CASSALRLAGSYEQYF
TRBV6-5	CASSLPAGELFF
TRBV4-3	CASSVLAGGADTQYF
TRBV19	CASSFSPGTGIGTEAFF